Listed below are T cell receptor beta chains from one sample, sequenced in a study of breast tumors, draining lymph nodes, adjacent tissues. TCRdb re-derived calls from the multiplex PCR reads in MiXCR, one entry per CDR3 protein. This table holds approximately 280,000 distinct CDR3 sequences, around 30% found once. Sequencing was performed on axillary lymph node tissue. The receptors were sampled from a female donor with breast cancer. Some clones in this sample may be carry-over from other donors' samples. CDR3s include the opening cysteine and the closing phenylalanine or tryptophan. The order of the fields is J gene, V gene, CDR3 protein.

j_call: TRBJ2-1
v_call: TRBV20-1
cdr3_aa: CSASARAPENNEQFF

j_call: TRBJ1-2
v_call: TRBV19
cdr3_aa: CASSPGTYGYTF

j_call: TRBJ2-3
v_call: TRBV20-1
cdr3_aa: CSAQDVSTDTQYF

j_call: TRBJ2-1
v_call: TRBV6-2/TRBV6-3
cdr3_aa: CASSRDYIYNEQFF

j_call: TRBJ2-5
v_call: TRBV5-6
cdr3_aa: CASSSYRPSQETQYF

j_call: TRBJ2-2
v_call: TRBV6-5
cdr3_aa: CASSYSPWTGELFF

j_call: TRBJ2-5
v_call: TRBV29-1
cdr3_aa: CSVEEGQGWKETQYF

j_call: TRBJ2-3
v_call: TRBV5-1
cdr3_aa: CASSFGNTDTQYF

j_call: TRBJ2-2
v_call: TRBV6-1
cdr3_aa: CASRDLGTGELFF

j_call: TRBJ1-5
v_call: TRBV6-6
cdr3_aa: CASSQGQGATKRGNQPQHF

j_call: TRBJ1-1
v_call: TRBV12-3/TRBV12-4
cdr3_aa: CASSFWNTEAFF

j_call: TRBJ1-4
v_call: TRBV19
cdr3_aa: CASSMAKTLATNEKLFF

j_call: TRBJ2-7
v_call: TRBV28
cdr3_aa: CASSFLEVGGYEQYF

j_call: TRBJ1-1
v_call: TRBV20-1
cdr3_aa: CSASQVTEAFF

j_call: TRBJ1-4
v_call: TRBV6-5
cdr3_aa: CASSPMILGSTNEKLFF

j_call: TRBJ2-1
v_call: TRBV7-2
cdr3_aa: CASSLGGTRVVLEQFF

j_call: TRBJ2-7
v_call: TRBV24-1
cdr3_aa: CATSDIAGGPVFEQYF

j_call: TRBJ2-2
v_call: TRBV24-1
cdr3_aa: CATSLRTGELFF

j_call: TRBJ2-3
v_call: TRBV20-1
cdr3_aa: CSAVKGSDTQYF

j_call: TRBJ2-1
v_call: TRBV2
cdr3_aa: CATAGDLAKYNEQFF

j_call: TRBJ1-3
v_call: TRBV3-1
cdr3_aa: CASSQDGTRRSSGNTIYF

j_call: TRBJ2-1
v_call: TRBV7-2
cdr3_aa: CASSLAVYNEQFF

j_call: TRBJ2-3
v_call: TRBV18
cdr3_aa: CASSRVQGADTQYF

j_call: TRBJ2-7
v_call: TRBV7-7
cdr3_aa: CASSPGGGREQYF

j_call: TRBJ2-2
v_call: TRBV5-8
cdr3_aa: CASSFPGTGELFF

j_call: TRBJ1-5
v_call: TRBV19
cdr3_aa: CASSIGGSNQPQHF

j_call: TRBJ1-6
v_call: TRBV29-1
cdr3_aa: CSATGSNSPLHF

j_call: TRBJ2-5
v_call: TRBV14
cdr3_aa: CASSHLGREETQYF

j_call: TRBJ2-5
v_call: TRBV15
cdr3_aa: CATSRDGQGAETQYF

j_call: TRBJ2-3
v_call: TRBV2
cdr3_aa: CASSQAGNRGDTQYF

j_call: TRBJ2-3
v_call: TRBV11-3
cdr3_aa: CASSPETSGRGRRDTQYF

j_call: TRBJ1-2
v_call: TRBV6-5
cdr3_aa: CASSLDRTYGYTF

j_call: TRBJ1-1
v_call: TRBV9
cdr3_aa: CASSVAGQAGAFF

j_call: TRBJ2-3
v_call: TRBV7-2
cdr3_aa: CASSRAGFGTDTQYF

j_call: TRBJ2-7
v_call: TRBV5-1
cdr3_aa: CASSLGTSGGVYEQYF

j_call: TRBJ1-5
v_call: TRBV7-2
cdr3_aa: CASSLSVMGNQPQHF

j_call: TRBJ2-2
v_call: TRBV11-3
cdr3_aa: CASSYRGRVNTGERFF

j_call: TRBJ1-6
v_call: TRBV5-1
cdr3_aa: CASSERTGSSNSPLHF

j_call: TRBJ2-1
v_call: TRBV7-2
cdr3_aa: CASSFREGLSEQFF

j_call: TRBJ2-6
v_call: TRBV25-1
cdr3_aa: CASSEMEGAANVLTF

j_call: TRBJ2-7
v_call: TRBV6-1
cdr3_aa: CASKVPLAGDEQYF

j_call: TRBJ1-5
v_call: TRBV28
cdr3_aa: CASSSVGTSNQPQHF

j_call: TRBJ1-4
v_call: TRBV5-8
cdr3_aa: CASSPDPTTNEKLFF

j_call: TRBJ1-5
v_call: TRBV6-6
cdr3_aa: CAISPGGTGNQPQHF

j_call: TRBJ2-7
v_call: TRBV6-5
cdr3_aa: CASSAWGESYEQYF

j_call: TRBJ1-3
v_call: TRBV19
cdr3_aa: CASSPGGDSGNTIYF

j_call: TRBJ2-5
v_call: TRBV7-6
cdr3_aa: CASSLGSGYETQYF

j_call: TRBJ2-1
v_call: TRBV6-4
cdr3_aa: CASSVETSGQSEQFF

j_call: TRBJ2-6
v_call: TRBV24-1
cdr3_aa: CATSWRTPWLDSGANVLTF

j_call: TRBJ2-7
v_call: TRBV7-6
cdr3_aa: CALLPGTGNEQYF

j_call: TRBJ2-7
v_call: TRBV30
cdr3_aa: CAWSTIGLHEQYF

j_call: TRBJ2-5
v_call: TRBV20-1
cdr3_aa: CSTRLAGDQETQYF

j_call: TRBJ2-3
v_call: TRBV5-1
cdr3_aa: CASSLLATSTDTQYF

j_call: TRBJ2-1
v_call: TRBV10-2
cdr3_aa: CASISLAGVNEQFF

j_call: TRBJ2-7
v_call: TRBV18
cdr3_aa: CASSQTGSSYEQYF

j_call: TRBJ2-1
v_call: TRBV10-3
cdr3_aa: CASSESGRTSGTNEQSF

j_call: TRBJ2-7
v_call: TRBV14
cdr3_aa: CASSQEAVEQYF